This T cell receptor beta chain is drawn from a study of T-cell memory formation after mild COVID-19. Study-level results: Contracting CD8+ clones were enriched in EMRA, CD4+ mainly in CM and EM.

This clonotype was counted ten times or more. Antigen specificity is unknown. TCRdb re-called the 5' RACE reads through MiXCR, storing one row per CDR3 protein. The data hold 200,000 to 300,000 distinct CDR3 sequences, with 15% observed a single time. The CDR3 runs 13 residues. Germline V gene sequence: CDR1 SGHVS, CDR2 FQNEAQ. V was pared by 5 bases and J by 4 bases, with 2 bases of the junction left unmatched. The specimen sequenced was PBMCs or a T cell subset sorted from them (not recorded which). The receptor was isolated from an adult woman who had mild COVID-19 (a few samples of this study predate the infection). Cell type and time point are not known. The chain recombines TRBV7-8 with TRBJ2-3, with 8 nucleotides matching TRBD2. The CDR3 nucleotides read TGTGCCAGCAGCCAACTAGCGGCAGATACGCAGTATTTT. This sequence encodes CASSQLAADTQYF.